These 27 T cell receptor beta chains came from one sample sequenced in a study of T cells in localized non-small cell lung cancer. Assay used: immunoSEQ multiplex PCR; TCRdb lists only in-frame clones, some missing. The sample consists of more than 2,500 clones, around 40% of them appearing once. The source material was lung tumor tissue, sampled before any cancer treatment. The receptors come from a woman aged 35-70 years with stage II squamous cell lung carcinoma.

This clone was detected a few times. The rearrangement links TRBV6-8 to TRBJ1-2; D is perhaps TRBD1 (5 bases). The V end was cut by 2 bases, the J end by 7 bases, with 11 bases between. The CDR3 is 13 residues long. CDR1 and CDR2 from the germline V gene are MNHGY and SAAAGT. CDR3 residues: CASSYGTALGYTF. The CDR3 DNA sequence: TGTGCCAGCAGTTACGGGACGGCTCTTGGCTACACCTTC.

This chain joins TRBV6-8 and TRBJ2-7, with 14 bases that match TRBD2. The germline V gene has CDR1 MNHGY and CDR2 SAAAGT. V trimming: 5 bases; J trimming: 7 bases; junction bases outside the gene matches: 10. The CDR3 runs 16 residues. The CDR3 DNA sequence: TGTGCCAGCAGTGATCCGGGACTAGCGGGAGTTCGGGAGCAGTACTTC. Translation gives CASSDPGLAGVREQYF.

This clone is labeled hyperexpanded. CDR3 nucleotide sequence: TGTGCCAGCAGCAATCCCCGGGAGTACGAAGGCTACACCTTC. Residues: CASSNPREYEGYTF. The chain recombines TRBV11-3 with TRBJ1-2; D remains unclear. The CDR3 runs to 14 residues. Germline-derived CDR1 and CDR2 are SGHNT and YENEEA. The V gene lost 5 bases and the J gene lost 8 bases, with 18 bases spanning the gap.

In its sample, this clone was seen a few times. The chain links TRBV11-3 to TRBJ2-1, with D tentatively TRBD2 (7 bases). This CDR3 region has 17 residues. CDR1 is SGHNT and CDR2 is YENEEA in the germline V gene. Trimming took 5 bases from V and 4 from J, leaving 21 bases between them. The CDR3 here is CASSPFLLGGGYNEQFF. The CDR3 DNA follows: TGTGCCAGCAGCCCCTTCCTCTTAGGGGGGGGTTACAATGAGCAGTTCTTC.

The V gene is TRBV28, the J gene TRBJ2-7; D unclear. V was cut by 2 bases and J by 2 bases, with 7 bases left in between. The CDR3 spans 13 residues. From germline, CDR1 is MDHEN and CDR2 SYDVKM. The CDR3 spells CASSLQPTYEQYF. The CDR3, as DNA: TGTGCCAGCAGTTTACAGCCCACCTACGAGCAGTACTTC.

V usage is TRBV18 and J usage is TRBJ2-7, with 11 positions matching TRBD1. Trimming cost V 2 bases and J 0 bases; bases outside gene matches: 3. The germline V gene has CDR1 KGHSH and CDR2 LQKENI. The CDR3 is 16 amino acids. Written as DNA, the CDR3 is TGTGCCAGCTCACCAAGGACAGGGGGCAGCTCCTACGAGCAGTACTTC. This translates into CASSPRTGGSSYEQYF.

V gene TRBV18 combines with J gene TRBJ1-6; 8 bases are a match to TRBD1. Germline lookup yields CDR1 KGHSH and CDR2 LQKENI. This CDR3 region has 15 residues. The V and J ends lost 1 base and 10 bases, in that order; junction bases with no gene match: 6. Here the CDR3 reads CASSPRAGGNSPLHF. CDR3 coding DNA: TGTGCCAGCTCACCACGTGCAGGGGGCAACTCACCCCTCCACTTT.

The chain combines TRBV19 with TRBJ1-2; D is uncertain. CDR3 length: 15 amino acids. V shed 7 bases and J shed 4 bases, with 19 bases lying between them. CDR1 is LNHDA and CDR2 is SQIVND in the germline V gene (reference sequence). This chain's CDR3 is CASTPSGNSRYGYTF. The CDR3 region has the DNA TGTGCCAGTACACCGTCGGGGAATTCCCGCTATGGCTACACCTTC.

This chain joins TRBV6-1 and TRBJ2-5; D remains unclear. Germline V gene data show CDR1 as MNHNS and CDR2 as SASEGT. V shed 1 base and J shed 5 bases, with 20 bases lying between them. This CDR3 has 17 amino acids. The CDR3, as DNA: TGTGCCAGCAGTGAAGGAGCTGGGATCATCGTCGACGAGACCCAGTACTTC. Protein sequence: CASSEGAGIIVDETQYF.

This chain links TRBV7-5 with TRBJ1-3; the table calls TRBD1, which could not be checked here. TRBV7-5 is tagged as a pseudogene. CDR3 length equals 14 residues. CDR3 sequence reads: CASSQDRVQNTIYF. CDR3 coding DNA: TGTGCCAGCAGCCAGGACAGGGTGCAGAACACCATATATTTT.

The table lists this clone with a few counts. The chain couples TRBV19 to TRBJ2-1; 7 nucleotides agree with TRBD1. After removal of 9 bases from V and 4 bases from J, the junction contained 6 bases not matched to a gene. CDR3 length: 13 residues. Germline V lookup: CDR1 LNHDA, CDR2 SQIVND (reference sequence). CDR3 protein: CASRGGSYNEQFF. In DNA form, the CDR3 reads TGTGCCAGCCGAGGGGGCTCGTACAATGAGCAGTTCTTC.

The gene calls are TRBV1 and TRBJ1-2. TRBV1 is deemed a pseudogene. The CDR3 covers 14 residues. CDR3 in amino acids: CASSQVQERLGYTF. CDR3 in DNA: TGCGCCAGCAGCCAAGTCCAGGAGAGGCTGGGCTACACCTTC.

The chain is built from TRBV10-2 and TRBJ1-1; 10 bases align to TRBD1. J gave up 6 bases and V 3 bases, and 10 bases lay outside the gene matches. This CDR3 is 16 amino acids long. The germline CDR1 and CDR2 sequences are WSHSY and SAAADI. The CDR3 nucleotides read TGCGCCAGCAGTGACTTACTGGGACAGGGGAGACCTGAAGCTTTCTTT. Residues: CASSDLLGQGRPEAFF.

The chain has TRBV28 and TRBJ1-4, with D possibly TRBD1 on 6 matching bases. The CDR3 totals 14 residues. V dropped 3 bases and J dropped 7 bases, with 12 bases sitting between them. Germline CDR1 MDHEN, CDR2 SYDVKM. This chain's CDR3 is CASSLMGAGEKLFF. CDR3 nucleotide sequence: TGTGCCAGCAGTTTGATGGGGGCCGGTGAAAAACTGTTTTTT. Full variable domain (missing parts from reference TRBV28 and TRBJ1-4): DVKVTQSSRYLVKRTGEKVFLECVQDMDHENMFWYRQDPGLGLRLIYFSYDVKMKEKGDIPEGYSVSREKKERFSLILESASTNQTSMYLCASSLMGAGEKLFFGSGTQLSVL.

This clone was counted only a few times. For the CDR3, the DNA is TGTGCCAGCAGTGAAGGGAGACCTGGACAGGCAGCGAGCTCCTACGAGCAGTACTTC. This encodes CASSEGRPGQAASSYEQYF. The chain has TRBV9 and TRBJ2-7; TRBD1 matches at 7 bases. The CDR3 totals 19 residues. V was clipped by 5 bases and J by 0 bases; unmatched bases: 20. The germline V gene has CDR1 SGDLS and CDR2 YYNGEE. The full variable domain, in which reference TRBV9 and TRBJ2-7 provide the parts outside the CDR3, is DSGVTQTPKHLITATGQRVTLRCSPRSGDLSVYWYQQSLDQGLQFLIQYYNGEERAKGNILERFSAQQFPDLHSELNLSSLELGDSALYFCASSEGRPGQAASSYEQYFGPGTRLTVT.

The J gene is TRBJ2-2, the V gene TRBV6-8; D gene uncertain. Per germline, CDR1 MNHGY and CDR2 SAAAGT. Trimming removed 0 bases from V and 3 bases from J, with 11 bases in between. The CDR3 sequence is 16 residues long. The CDR3 loop reads CASSYSSGRDTGELFF. As DNA, the CDR3 is TGTGCCAGCAGTTACTCGAGTGGCAGAGACACCGGGGAGCTGTTTTTT.

This clone was counted a few times. The J gene is TRBJ1-2, the V gene TRBV4-1, with D unresolved. The V end lost 0 bases, the J end lost 4 bases, and 9 bases lay between the germline ends. Per the germline V gene, CDR1 is MGHRA and CDR2 is YSYEKL. CDR3 length: 14 residues. The CDR3 DNA is TGCGCCAGCAGCCAAGAGAACATTCCCTATGGCTACACCTTC. This sequence encodes CASSQENIPYGYTF.

The J gene is TRBJ1-5, the V gene TRBV28; D is unclear. Trimming cost V 7 bases and J 2 bases, with 24 bases left between them. This CDR3 has 18 amino acids. Looked up from germline, CDR1 is MDHEN and CDR2 is SYDVKM. Here the CDR3 DNA reads TGTGCCAGCATCCCCGGGAGCCGAGGCGTTATAGGCAATCAGCCCCAGCATTTT. This codes for CASIPGSRGVIGNQPQHF.

The chain is built from TRBV6-8 and TRBJ1-1, with a tentative D call TRBD1 (5 bases). Trimming removed 6 bases from V and 3 bases from J, with 17 bases in between. CDR1 and CDR2 from the germline V gene are MNHGY and SAAAGT. CDR3 length: 15 amino acids. Here the CDR3 DNA reads TGTGCCAGCAGGAGTGGTGGGGGATCGGACACTGAAGCTTTCTTT. This translates into CASRSGGGSDTEAFF.

The J gene is TRBJ1-2, the V gene TRBV10-1, with D perhaps TRBD1 (5 bases). The CDR3 covers 15 residues. V dropped 0 bases and J dropped 2 bases, with 10 bases sitting between them. Germline lookup yields CDR1 WNHNN and CDR2 SYGVQD (reference sequence). CDR3 protein: CASSESGTLNYGYTF. DNA of the CDR3: TGCGCCAGCAGTGAGTCGGGGACGCTGAACTATGGCTACACCTTC.

The V call is TRBV11-3, the J call TRBJ1-2, with 8 nucleotides matching TRBD1. J was trimmed by 8 bases and V by 5 bases; bases with no gene match: 10. CDR1 and CDR2 (germline): SGHNT, YENEEA. The CDR3 sequence is 14 residues long. CDR3 bases: TGTGCCAGCAGCCCCCCACCCGACAGGGGAGGCTACACCTTC. This encodes CASSPPPDRGGYTF.

The J gene is TRBJ2-7, the V gene TRBV6-8, with TRBD1 identical over 9 bases. Trimming removed 2 bases from V and 6 bases from J; junction bases left unmatched: 2. Germline assignment: CDR1 MNHGY and CDR2 SAAAGT. There are 13 residues in the CDR3. For the CDR3, the DNA is TGTGCCAGCAGTTACGGGACAGGGTTCGAGCAGTACGTC. It codes for CASSYGTGFEQYV.

V gene TRBV15 combines with J gene TRBJ2-3; the D is unclear. The V gene's germline CDR1 is LNHNV and CDR2 YYDKDF (reference sequence). Trimming cost V 0 bases and J 1 base, with 11 bases left between them. CDR3 length equals 16 residues. CDR3 coding DNA: TGTGCCACCAGCAGAGATTACCCCGGCGGCACAGATACGCAGTATTTT. Encoded protein: CATSRDYPGGTDTQYF.

This clone has more than one count but fewer than ten. V gene TRBV7-6 combines with J gene TRBJ2-1, with TRBD1 as a possible D gene (6 bases). Germline CDR1 and CDR2: SGHVS and FNYEAQ. The CDR3 loop spans 18 amino acids. The V gene lost 6 bases and the J gene lost 9 bases, with 30 bases spanning the gap. CDR3 loop: CASRLGNRQAGVSGEQFF. CDR3 nucleotide sequence: TGTGCCAGCAGGCTGGGGAACAGACAGGCAGGGGTGAGCGGTGAGCAGTTCTTC.

The chain joins TRBV16 to TRBJ2-1; D gene ambiguous. The length of the CDR3 is 15 residues. The germline V and J ends were trimmed by 4 bases and 7 bases, with 17 bases remaining between them. CDR1 is KGHSY, CDR2 FQNENV, per germline. Here the CDR3 DNA reads TGTGCCAGCAGCCCAAGGGAAGGGTCGAATAATGAGCAGTTCTTC. Protein product: CASSPREGSNNEQFF.

About this clone itself: At one boundary the junction diverges from the germline segment, which might be a read error. The chain couples TRBV16 to TRBJ1-5; D remains ambiguous. Germline V gene lookup returns CDR1 KGHSY and CDR2 FQNENV. This CDR3 comprises 14 residues. The CDR3 here is CASRQSDGNQPQHF. For the CDR3, the DNA is TGTGCCAGCAGACAAAGCGACGGCAACCAGCCCCAGCATTTT.

The gene calls are TRBV9 and TRBJ1-5; D possibly corresponds to TRBD1 (5 bases). Trimming shortened V by 4 bases and J by 2 bases, and 10 bases separated the two germline ends. CDR1 and CDR2 (germline): SGDLS, YYNGEE. The length of the CDR3 is 14 residues. The CDR3 nucleotides read TGTGCCAGCAGCCTAGACAGAGGCAATCAGCCCCAGCATTTT. Its protein is CASSLDRGNQPQHF.